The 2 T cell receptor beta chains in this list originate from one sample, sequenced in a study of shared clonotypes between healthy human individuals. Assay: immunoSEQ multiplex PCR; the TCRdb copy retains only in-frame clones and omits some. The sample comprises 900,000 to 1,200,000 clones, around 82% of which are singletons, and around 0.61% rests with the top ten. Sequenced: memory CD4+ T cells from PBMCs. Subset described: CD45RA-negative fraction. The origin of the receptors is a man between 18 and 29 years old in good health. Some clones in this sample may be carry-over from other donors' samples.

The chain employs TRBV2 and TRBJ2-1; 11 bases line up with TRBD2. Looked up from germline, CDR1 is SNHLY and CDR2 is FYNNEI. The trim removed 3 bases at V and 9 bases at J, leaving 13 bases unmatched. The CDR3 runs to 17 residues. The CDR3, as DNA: TGTGCCAGCAGTGAGCTCTCTCTACGACTAGCGGGAAGTGAGCAGTTCTTC. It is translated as CASSELSLRLAGSEQFF.

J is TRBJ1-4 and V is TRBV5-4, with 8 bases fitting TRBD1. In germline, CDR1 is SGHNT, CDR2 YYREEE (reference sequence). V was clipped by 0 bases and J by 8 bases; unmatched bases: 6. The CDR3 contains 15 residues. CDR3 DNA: TGTGCCAGCAGCTTGGCAGGGACAGGAGGAGAAAAACTGTTTTTT. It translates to CASSLAGTGGEKLFF.